The sequence of this T cell receptor (beta chain) was determined in a study of T-cell reconstitution after alpha-beta-depleted transplantation in children. Study results and caveats: Newly produced T cells mostly accounted for T-cell counts and diversity one year post-transplant. The origin of high day-60 TCRbeta diversity in some patients lay in surviving recipient T cells and thymic progenitors. Several hundred expanded graft clones reportedly were the source of alpha-beta T cells about two months after transplant.

V gave up 1 base and J gave up 4 bases, with 9 bases separating them. The length of the CDR3 is 14 residues. Germline values: CDR1 MGHRA, CDR2 YSYEKL. The TCRbeta library was prepared with unique molecular identifiers. TCRdb independently ran MiXCR on the PCR reads; one entry per CDR3 protein. The data hold tens of thousands of distinct CDR3 sequences, with under 8% observed a single time. This clonotype was counted many times. Its antigen is not known. The rearrangement joins TRBV4-1 to TRBJ2-3; D may correspond to TRBD1 or TRBD2 (6 bases each). The specimen comprised peripheral blood, sampled 60 days after TCRalphabeta/CD19-depleted stem cell transplant. This clonotype was obtained from a child less than two years old who had a stem cell transplant for acute myeloid leukemia, so the T cells may come from the graft donor. In DNA form, the CDR3 reads TGCGCCAGCAGCCAAGCGGGGGCAGCAGATACGCAGTATTTT. The encoded protein is CASSQAGAADTQYF.